A single sample is the source of the 30 T cell receptor beta chains below, sequenced in a study of cytomegalovirus exposure and HLA in healthy donors. PCR was performed using 60 Vbeta and 13 Jbeta primers. Produced via immunoSEQ multiplex PCR; TCRdb's table is partial and in-frame only. The sample lists some 170,000 clones; around 75% were seen once. The sequenced sample was PBMCs. The source of these receptors is a woman between 45 and 65 years old in good health and CMV-seropositive.

This chain connects TRBV7-9 to TRBJ1-4; TRBD1 agrees at 7 bases. Germline CDR1 SEHNR, CDR2 FQNEAQ (reference sequence). There are 15 residues in the CDR3. V shed 5 bases and J 4 bases; nucleotides not matched to a gene: 7. For the CDR3, the DNA is TGTGCCAGCAGCGTCGACAGGGCGGGTAATGAAAAACTGTTTTTT. Translated: CASSVDRAGNEKLFF. The variable domain in full, completed from reference TRBV7-9 and TRBJ1-4, reads DTGVSQNPRHKITKRGQNVTFRCDPISEHNRLYWYRQTLGQGPEFLTYFQNEAQLEKSRLLSDRFSAERPKGSFSTLEIQRTEQGDSAMYLCASSVDRAGNEKLFFGSGTQLSVL.

The chain employs TRBV30 and TRBJ2-1, with TRBD1 identical over 9 bases. The ends lost 0 bases at V and 4 bases at J; junction bases unmatched: 7. The CDR3 loop spans 16 amino acids. From germline, CDR1 is GTSNPN and CDR2 SVGIG (reference sequence). The CDR3 loop reads CAWSVPQGALYNEQFF. Written as DNA, the CDR3 is TGTGCCTGGAGTGTACCACAGGGGGCGTTGTACAATGAGCAGTTCTTC.

The sample holds one count of this clone. The CDR3 here is CASSVGQGRNEQFF. The CDR3 bases are TGTGCCAGCAGCGTAGGCCAGGGTCGGAATGAGCAGTTCTTC. The chain combines TRBV9 with TRBJ2-1; D is possibly TRBD1 (5 bases). Germline-derived CDR1 and CDR2 are SGDLS and YYNGEE. Trimming left V 0 bases short and J 7 bases short, with 11 bases between. The CDR3 runs 14 residues.

This chain uses TRBV7-6 with TRBJ1-1, with D possibly matching TRBD1 (5 bases). Germline-derived CDR1 and CDR2 are SGHVS and FNYEAQ. The CDR3 has 13 residues. V was clipped by 0 bases and J by 4 bases, with 6 bases between them. CDR3 sequence reads: CASSLAQGTEAFF. DNA for the CDR3: TGTGCCAGCAGCTTAGCGCAGGGCACTGAAGCTTTCTTT.

The chain carries TRBV10-3 and TRBJ1-6, with TRBD1 as a possible D gene (6 bases). V was cut by 5 bases and J by 8 bases, with 13 bases left in between. The CDR3 is 14 amino acids. Germline lookup yields CDR1 ENHRY and CDR2 SYGVKD. As DNA, the CDR3 is TGTGCCATCAGTCCCGGGACAAGGGATTCACCCCTCCACTTT. This gives the protein CAISPGTRDSPLHF.

The V and J genes are TRBV6-6 and TRBJ1-1; 10 bases are shared with TRBD1. Germline V CDR1 and CDR2: MNHNY, SVGAGI (reference sequence). V was pared by 3 bases and J by 13 bases, with 8 bases of the junction left unmatched. CDR3 length equals 13 residues. The CDR3 here is CASSYTGTGALFF. The CDR3 DNA reads as TGTGCCAGCAGTTATACCGGGACAGGGGCCCTTTTCTTT.

This chain connects TRBV5-1 to TRBJ1-1; the D gene is possibly TRBD1 (5 bases). Germline CDR1 and CDR2: SGHRS and YFSETQ. Trimming cost V 4 bases and J 5 bases, with 15 bases left between them. The CDR3 consists of 14 residues. DNA for the CDR3: TGCGCCAGCAGCCCAGGGCACGCGGAAACTGAAGCTTTCTTT. Its translation is CASSPGHAETEAFF.

V usage is TRBV5-4 and J usage is TRBJ2-7; D perhaps matches TRBD1 (6 bases). Germline-derived CDR1 and CDR2 are SGHNT and YYREEE (reference sequence). Trimming took off 4 bases at V and 3 bases at J, with 14 bases between the two ends. The CDR3 is 14 residues long. This CDR3 reads CASSDTGNFYEQYF. In DNA, the CDR3 is TGTGCCAGCAGCGACACAGGGAACTTCTACGAGCAGTACTTC. Together with reference TRBV5-4 and TRBJ2-7, the CDR3 gives the full variable domain: ETGVTQSPTHLIKTRGQQVTLRCSSQSGHNTVSWYQQALGQGPQFIFQYYREEENGRGNFPPRFSGLQFPNYSSELNVNALELDDSALYLCASSDTGNFYEQYFGPGTRLTVT.

The gene calls are TRBV7-3 and TRBJ2-1; 7 bases agree with TRBD2. With 4 bases clipped from V and 2 bases from J, the junction kept 5 bases outside the gene matches. CDR3 length equals 15 residues. CDR1 and CDR2 (germline): SGHTA, FQGTGA. CDR3 nucleotides: TGTGCCAGCAGCTCAGATGGACTAGCCTACAATGAGCAGTTCTTC. This gives the protein CASSSDGLAYNEQFF.

The chain is built from TRBV27 and TRBJ1-1, with D possibly being TRBD1 (6 bases). Germline CDR1 reads MNHEY; CDR2 reads SMNVEV (reference sequence). V was trimmed by 3 bases and J by 0 bases, leaving 17 bases between them. There are 17 residues in the CDR3. CDR3 DNA sequence: TGTGCCAGCAGTTTTGCACAGGGCCGCGCCTTGAACACTGAAGCTTTCTTT. This sequence encodes CASSFAQGRALNTEAFF.

V and J are TRBV6-1 and TRBJ1-6; weak D call: TRBD1 (6 bases). Germline values: CDR1 MNHNS, CDR2 SASEGT. V was cut by 6 bases and J by 7 bases, with 10 bases left in between. CDR3 size: 13 residues. CDR3 coding DNA: TGTGCCAGCAGAAGGACAGAGAATTCACCCCTCCACTTT. Its protein is CASRRTENSPLHF.

The chain has TRBV5-1 and TRBJ2-3; 7 nucleotides agree with TRBD1. The CDR3 runs 15 residues. V was pared by 4 bases and J by 0 bases, with 5 bases of the junction left unmatched. Germline V gene data show CDR1 as SGHRS and CDR2 as YFSETQ. In DNA form, the CDR3 reads TGCGCCAGCAGCCTCCGGGACAGAAGCACAGATACGCAGTATTTT. Protein: CASSLRDRSTDTQYF.

This clone was seen only a few times. This sequence joins TRBV5-6 and TRBJ2-1; 9 positions agree with TRBD2. The CDR3 totals 16 residues. Unmatched junction bases numbered 9, after V lost 1 base and J lost 7 bases. The germline gives CDR1 SGHDT, CDR2 YYEEEE. CDR3 protein: CASSLRLAGKINEQFF. For the CDR3, the DNA is TGTGCCAGCAGCTTGAGGCTAGCGGGGAAAATAAATGAGCAGTTCTTC.

The chain employs TRBV11-2 and TRBJ2-5; TRBD2 matches 8 bases. The CDR3 consists of 15 residues. With V trimmed by 5 bases and J by 5 bases, 10 bases remained unmatched. Germline lookup yields CDR1 SGHAT and CDR2 FQNNGV. The CDR3 DNA sequence: TGTGCCAGCAGCACAAGCGGACTAGCCCGGGAGACCCAGTACTTC. It yields the protein CASSTSGLARETQYF.

V is TRBV18 and J is TRBJ2-1, with 9 bases lining up with TRBD2. CDR3 length: 15 amino acids. Germline V lookup: CDR1 KGHSH, CDR2 LQKENI. V gave up 0 bases and J gave up 9 bases; unmatched junction bases: 6. The CDR3 DNA is TGTGCCAGCTCACCACCGGGACTAGCTTGGGGTGAGCAGTTCTTC. Its protein is CASSPPGLAWGEQFF.

J is TRBJ1-2 and V is TRBV29-1; D gene unclear. Germline V gene sequence: CDR1 SQVTM, CDR2 ANQGSEA. The V end was cut by 6 bases, the J end by 4 bases, with 12 bases between. The CDR3 contains 12 residues. CDR3 nucleotide sequence: TGCAGCGTGGAGGTCGCGTCCTATGGCTACACCTTC. Its protein product is CSVEVASYGYTF.

V is TRBV5-5 and J is TRBJ2-3; 14 positions match TRBD2. The CDR3 consists of 15 residues. The J segment lost 6 bases and the V segment lost 4 bases, leaving 4 bases of the junction unmatched. Germline CDR1 is SGHKS and CDR2 is YYEKEE (reference sequence). CDR3 in amino acids: CASSRLAGGVDTQYF. The DNA for the CDR3 is TGTGCCAGCAGCAGACTAGCGGGGGGGGTCGATACGCAGTATTTT. The variable domain in full, with the rest retrieved from reference TRBV5-5 and TRBJ2-3, is DAGVTQSPTHLIKTRGQQVTLRCSPISGHKSVSWYQQVLGQGPQFIFQYYEKEERGRGNFPDRFSARQFPNYSSELNVNALLLGDSALYLCASSRLAGGVDTQYFGPGTRLTVL.

This clone was recorded a few times. The rearrangement uses TRBV10-1 and TRBJ1-1; 8 nucleotides line up with TRBD1. Germline lookup yields CDR1 WNHNN and CDR2 SYGVQD (reference sequence). V was pared by 3 bases and J by 7 bases, with 13 bases of the junction left unmatched. The CDR3 covers 16 residues. The CDR3 reads CASSDGTGAAKGEAFF. CDR3 DNA: TGCGCCAGCAGTGATGGGACAGGTGCCGCGAAGGGTGAAGCTTTCTTT.

The V gene is TRBV18, the J gene TRBJ1-2, with 8 bases that match TRBD1. In germline, CDR1 is KGHSH, CDR2 LQKENI. The CDR3 has 15 amino acids. V lost 3 bases, J lost 4 bases, and 7 bases stayed unmatched. The CDR3, as DNA: TGTGCCAGCTCACCGGCCGGGACAGGTCTCTATGGCTACACCTTC. Translated, it gives CASSPAGTGLYGYTF.

The rearrangement links TRBV7-9 to TRBJ1-1; weak D call: TRBD1 (6 bases). V gave up 1 base and J gave up 6 bases, with 9 bases separating them. Germline V gives CDR1 SEHNR, CDR2 FQNEAQ (reference sequence). The CDR3 runs to 13 residues. The CDR3 here is CASSLGRGSEAFF. In DNA form, the CDR3 reads TGTGCCAGCAGCTTAGGAAGGGGGTCTGAAGCTTTCTTT.

This clone was seen only a few times. This chain links TRBV11-2 with TRBJ1-2; TRBD1 might be the D (5 bases). The CDR3 consists of 16 residues. V lost 0 bases and J lost 4, with 15 bases in between. Germline V gene lookup returns CDR1 SGHAT and CDR2 FQNNGV. The CDR3 sequence is CASSLDNRQNAYGYTF. The DNA for the CDR3 is TGTGCCAGCAGCTTAGACAACCGACAGAATGCCTATGGCTACACCTTC. Full variable domain (missing parts from reference TRBV11-2 and TRBJ1-2): EAGVAQSPRYKIIEKRQSVAFWCNPISGHATLYWYQQILGQGPKLLIQFQNNGVVDDSQLPKDRFSAERLKGVDSTLKIQPAKLEDSAVYLCASSLDNRQNAYGYTFGSGTRLTVV.

This chain uses TRBV7-9 with TRBJ2-1; 10 bases fit TRBD2. Germline CDR1 and CDR2: SEHNR and FQNEAQ (reference sequence). The V gene end was trimmed by 5 bases and the J gene end by 4 bases; junction bases not matched to a gene: 5. This CDR3 contains 15 residues. The CDR3 region has the DNA TGTGCCAGCAGCATCACTAGCGGGGAATACAATGAGCAGTTCTTC. Amino acid sequence: CASSITSGEYNEQFF.

The chain uses TRBV5-1 and TRBJ1-2; D is unresolved. Trimming removed 0 bases from V and 5 bases from J, with 20 bases in between. Germline CDR1 and CDR2: SGHRS and YFSETQ. The length of the CDR3 is 17 residues. The chain's CDR3 is CASSLATEALEIYGYTF. The CDR3, as DNA: TGCGCCAGCAGCTTGGCCACGGAGGCCTTAGAGATTTATGGCTACACCTTC.

This clone was detected once. The CDR3 region is CASSPGQGGEKLFF. CDR3 sequence (DNA): TGTGCCAGCAGCCCGGGACAGGGAGGTGAAAAACTGTTTTTT. The chain joins TRBV5-5 to TRBJ1-4; 9 nucleotides match TRBD1. Losses at the gene ends were 4 bases for V and 7 bases for J; bases not matched to a gene: 5. Germline CDR1 SGHKS, CDR2 YYEKEE (reference sequence). The CDR3 contains 14 residues.

This clone showed up just a few times. The chain is built from TRBV7-3 and TRBJ2-3; D perhaps matches TRBD1 (5 bases). This CDR3 region has 13 residues. CDR1 and CDR2 from the germline V gene are SGHTA and FQGTGA. Trimming stripped 3 bases from V and 6 bases from J, with 10 bases between. In DNA form, the CDR3 reads TGTGCCAGCAGCTTTACAGGTTCGGATACGCAGTATTTT. Amino acid sequence: CASSFTGSDTQYF.

This rearrangement joins TRBV12-5 to TRBJ2-5; 9 bases map to TRBD2. Germline values: CDR1 LGHNT, CDR2 FRNRAP. J gave up 5 bases and V 0 bases, and 7 bases lay outside the gene matches. The CDR3 is made up of 16 amino acids. The CDR3 region is CASGLVRRGGHETQYF. CDR3 DNA: TGTGCTAGTGGTTTGGTACGGCGGGGGGGCCACGAGACCCAGTACTTC.

The gene calls are TRBV20-1 and TRBJ1-2; D is unresolved. From germline, CDR1 is DFQATT and CDR2 SNEGSKA (reference sequence). This CDR3 has 11 amino acids. V gave up 5 bases and J gave up 3 bases, with 7 bases separating them. The CDR3 region has the DNA TGCAGTGCTCAGCGGGACTATGGCTACACCTTC. Translated: CSAQRDYGYTF.

J is TRBJ2-1 and V is TRBV12-5; no clear D gene. V lost 0 bases, J lost 4 bases, and 16 bases lay in between. The V gene's germline CDR1 is LGHNT and CDR2 FRNRAP. The CDR3 has 17 residues. CDR3 region: CASGLVVLRPIYNEQFF. For the CDR3, the DNA is TGTGCTAGTGGTTTGGTAGTTTTGCGGCCGATATACAATGAGCAGTTCTTC.

The chain joins TRBV2 to TRBJ2-3; D gene ambiguous. With 6 bases removed from V and 2 bases from J, the gap between germline ends came to 15 bases. The germline V gene encodes CDR1 SNHLY and CDR2 FYNNEI. The CDR3 sequence is 15 residues long. CDR3 in DNA: TGTGCCAGCAGGGCCACAACCTCAGACACAGATACGCAGTATTTT. Its protein is CASRATTSDTDTQYF.

The chain is built from TRBV7-6 and TRBJ1-1; a possible D gene is TRBD1 (6 bases). V was trimmed by 0 bases and J by 5 bases, leaving 22 bases between them. From germline, CDR1 is SGHVS and CDR2 FNYEAQ. The CDR3 runs 18 residues. Here the CDR3 reads CASSLARYRETGRTEAFF. The CDR3 nucleotides read TGTGCCAGCAGCTTAGCGAGGTACAGGGAGACCGGTAGGACTGAAGCTTTCTTT.